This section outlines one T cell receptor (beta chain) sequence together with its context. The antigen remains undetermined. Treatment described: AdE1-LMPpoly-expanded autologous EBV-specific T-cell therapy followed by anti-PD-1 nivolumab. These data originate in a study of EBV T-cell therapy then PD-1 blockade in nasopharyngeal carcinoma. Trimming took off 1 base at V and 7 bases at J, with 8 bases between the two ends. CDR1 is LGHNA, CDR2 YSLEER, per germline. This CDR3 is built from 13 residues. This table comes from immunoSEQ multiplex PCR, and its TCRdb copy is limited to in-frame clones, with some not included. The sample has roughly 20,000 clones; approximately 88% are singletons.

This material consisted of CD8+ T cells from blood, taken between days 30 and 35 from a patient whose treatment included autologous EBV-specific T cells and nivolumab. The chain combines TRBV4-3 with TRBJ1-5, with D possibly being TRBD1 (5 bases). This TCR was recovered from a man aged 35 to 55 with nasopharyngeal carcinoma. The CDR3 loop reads CASSQGDGQPQHF. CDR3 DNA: TGCGCCAGCAGCCAAGGGGACGGCCAGCCCCAGCATTTT.